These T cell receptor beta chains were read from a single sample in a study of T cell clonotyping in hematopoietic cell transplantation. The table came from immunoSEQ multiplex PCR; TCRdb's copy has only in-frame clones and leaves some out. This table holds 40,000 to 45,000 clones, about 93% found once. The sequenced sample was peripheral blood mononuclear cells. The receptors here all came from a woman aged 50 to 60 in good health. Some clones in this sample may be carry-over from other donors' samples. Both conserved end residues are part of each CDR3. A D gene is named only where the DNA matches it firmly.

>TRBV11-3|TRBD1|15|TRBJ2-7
CASSPGTVSSYEQYF
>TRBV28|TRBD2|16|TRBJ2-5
CASSYFPSGGQETQYF
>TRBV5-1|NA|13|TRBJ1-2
CASSLETAYGYTF
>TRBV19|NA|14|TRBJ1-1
CASSIGILNTEAFF
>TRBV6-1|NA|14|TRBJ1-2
CASSEANRVQGYTF
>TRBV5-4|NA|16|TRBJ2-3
CASSSRIRASTDTQYF
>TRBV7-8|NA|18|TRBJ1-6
CASSLATGNWVEGSPLHF
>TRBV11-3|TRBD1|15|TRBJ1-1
CASSPRGQGRGEAFF
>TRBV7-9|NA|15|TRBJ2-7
CASSSFRQGVHEQYF
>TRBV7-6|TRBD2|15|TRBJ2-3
CASSFSGGLTDTQYF
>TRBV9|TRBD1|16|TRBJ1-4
CASSVGDRGTREKLFF
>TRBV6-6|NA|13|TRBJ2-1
CASTLGSVNEQFF
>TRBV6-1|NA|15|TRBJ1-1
CASSEASAGNTEAFF
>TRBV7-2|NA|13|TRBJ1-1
CASSLSRSGEAFF
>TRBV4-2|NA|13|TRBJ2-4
CASSQGGQNIQYF
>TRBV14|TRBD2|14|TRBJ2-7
CASSLAGPMGEQYF
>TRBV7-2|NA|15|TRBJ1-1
CASSLDPGGVTEAFF
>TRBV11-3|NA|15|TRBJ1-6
CARSSRDIANSPLHF
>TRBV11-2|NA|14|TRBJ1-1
CASSLISGNTEAFF
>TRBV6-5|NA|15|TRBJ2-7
CASSYTGRVKYEQYF
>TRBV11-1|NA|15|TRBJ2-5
CASSLAGPSGETQYF
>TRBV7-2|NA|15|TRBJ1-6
CASSPSGSYNSPLHF
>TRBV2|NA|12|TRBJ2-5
CASMVVEETQYF
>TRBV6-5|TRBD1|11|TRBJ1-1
CASTSPGQVVF
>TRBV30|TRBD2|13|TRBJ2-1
CACPGLAPNQQFF
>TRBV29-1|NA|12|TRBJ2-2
CSVNRGTGELFF
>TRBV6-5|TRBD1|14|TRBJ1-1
CASSYPGTDTEAFF
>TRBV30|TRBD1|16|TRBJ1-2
CAWSVGTGGRGDGYTF
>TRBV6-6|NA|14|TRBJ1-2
CASSRGMTDYGYTF
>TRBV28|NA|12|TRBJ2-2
CASSLGYGVTFF
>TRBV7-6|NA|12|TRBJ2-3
CASSLQGDTQYF
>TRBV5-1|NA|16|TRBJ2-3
CASSLAPTVRTDTQYF
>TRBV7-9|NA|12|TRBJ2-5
CASTPEEETQYF
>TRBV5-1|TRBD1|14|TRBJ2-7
CASSYGQGAREQYF
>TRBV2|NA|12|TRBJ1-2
CASRGQVYGYTF
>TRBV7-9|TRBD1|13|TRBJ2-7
CASSSRTGYEQYF
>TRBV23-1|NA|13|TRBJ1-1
CASIRRQVGEAFF
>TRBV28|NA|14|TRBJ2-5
CASSFSQGLQTQYF
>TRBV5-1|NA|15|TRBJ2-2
CASSASTGNTGELFF
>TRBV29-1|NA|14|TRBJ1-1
CSTQFWGANTEAFF
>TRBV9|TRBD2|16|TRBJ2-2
CASSVVAGAGTGELFF
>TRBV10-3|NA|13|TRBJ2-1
CAIKYRLGNEQFF
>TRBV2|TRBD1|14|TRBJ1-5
CASSRRQGYQPQHF
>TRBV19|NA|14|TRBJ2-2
CASNAGTNTGELFF
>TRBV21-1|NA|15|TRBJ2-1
CASKGTIRSYNEQFF
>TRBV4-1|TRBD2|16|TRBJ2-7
CASSGETSGGAYEQYF
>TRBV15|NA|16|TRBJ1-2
CATSRGPGSINYGYTF
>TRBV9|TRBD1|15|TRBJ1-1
CASRRTGEGGTEAFF
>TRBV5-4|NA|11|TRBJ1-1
CASSRGTEAFF
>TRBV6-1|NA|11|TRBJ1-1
CASRRQAEAFF
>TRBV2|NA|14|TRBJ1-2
CASSEQGRGGGYTF
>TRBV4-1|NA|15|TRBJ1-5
CASSQDRAGNQPQHF
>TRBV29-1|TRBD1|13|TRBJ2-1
CSVATGGLNEQFF
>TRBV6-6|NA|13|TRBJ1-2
CASSYSTGLGYTF